The 20 T cell receptor beta chains listed next were all sequenced from one sample in a study of CXCR3-negative and CXCR3-positive naive CD8 T cells. Libraries were UMI-labeled 5' RACE TRB cDNA. Following a re-call of the 5' RACE reads, TCRdb has one entry per CDR3 protein and lacks DNA. This sample contains 45,000 to 65,000 distinct CDR3 sequences. Sequencing input: memory CD8+ T cells from blood. These receptors came from a human donor in good health. Some clones in this sample may be carry-over from other donors' samples.

The chain couples TRBV9 to TRBJ2-7; TCRdb lists TRBD1, though no DNA is available to test this call. This CDR3 has 16 residues. Germline CDR1 reads SGDLS; CDR2 reads YYNGEE. This CDR3 is CASSVPQGAPPYEQYF.

CDR3: CSAKSLGRDYEQYF. The V call is TRBV20-1, the J call TRBJ2-7; TCRdb returns TRBD2, unconfirmable since there is no DNA. Germline lookup yields CDR1 DFQATT and CDR2 SNEGSKA (reference sequence). The CDR3 is 14 amino acids.

V is TRBV10-1 and J is TRBJ1-5; TCRdb lists TRBD1, though no DNA is available to test this call. This CDR3 spans 15 amino acids. The germline V gene has CDR1 WNHNN and CDR2 SYGVQD (reference sequence). This chain's CDR3 is CASSPGEGPRPPQHF.

The chain joins TRBV4-1 to TRBJ2-1; TCRdb designates TRBD1, a call that cannot be tested without DNA. CDR3 length: 16 amino acids. Per germline, CDR1 MGHRA and CDR2 YSYEKL. CDR3 sequence: CASSPAGTGIGNEQFF.

The chain joins TRBV4-1 to TRBJ1-5; the D call from TCRdb, TRBD1, cannot be confirmed without DNA. This CDR3 has 15 residues. CDR1 MGHRA and CDR2 YSYEKL come from the germline V gene. The CDR3 spells CASSQDGGSNQPQHF.

The CDR3 sequence: CSVAIQGSNEQFF. The J gene is TRBJ2-1, the V gene TRBV29-1; TCRdb's D call of TRBD2 is untestable without DNA. The CDR3 totals 13 residues. Germline-derived CDR1 and CDR2 are SQVTM and ANQGSEA.

Its frequency marks this clonotype as medium-sized. The V gene is TRBV9, the J gene TRBJ1-3; the D call from TCRdb, TRBD1, cannot be confirmed without DNA. The CDR3 loop spans 12 amino acids. Germline CDR1 reads SGDLS; CDR2 reads YYNGEE. The CDR3 is CASSVDEGTIYF.

The CDR3 spells CASSFGLAGGPNEQFF. The V and J genes are TRBV27 and TRBJ2-1; the D gene TCRdb calls, TRBD2, cannot be checked with no DNA. Germline lookup yields CDR1 MNHEY and CDR2 SMNVEV (reference sequence). This CDR3 contains 16 residues.

The rearrangement uses TRBV11-3 and TRBJ2-1; TCRdb names TRBD2, which stays unverified in the absence of DNA. Looked up from germline, CDR1 is SGHNT and CDR2 is YENEEA. There are 15 residues in the CDR3. CDR3 amino acids: CASSSRTSDNNEQFF. Supplemented by reference TRBV11-3 and TRBJ2-1, the full variable domain reads EAGVVQSPRYKIIEKKQPVAFWCNPISGHNTLYWYLQNLGQGPELLIRYENEEAVDDSQLPKDRFSAERLKGVDSTLKIQPAELGDSAVYLCASSSRTSDNNEQFFGPGTRLTVL.

CDR3 in amino acids: CASSLPGSYEQYF. The V gene is TRBV7-9, the J gene TRBJ2-7; TCRdb indicates TRBD1, and absent DNA this call remains unverified. Germline V gene data show CDR1 as SEHNR and CDR2 as FQNEAQ (reference sequence). This CDR3 spans 13 amino acids.

This sequence joins TRBV4-1 and TRBJ2-2. Germline CDR1 MGHRA, CDR2 YSYEKL. This CDR3 comprises 13 residues. The chain's CDR3 is CASSHLITGELFF.

The chain links TRBV29-1 to TRBJ2-1; TCRdb outputs TRBD2, but without DNA this stays unchecked. Germline CDR1 reads SQVTM; CDR2 reads ANQGSEA. The CDR3 contains 16 residues. The CDR3 sequence is CSVEAGPHEDYNEQFF.

The genes are TRBV29-1 and TRBJ2-7; no DNA is available, so the TRBD1 call from TCRdb remains unchecked. This CDR3 has 12 residues. The V gene's germline CDR1 is SQVTM and CDR2 ANQGSEA. CDR3 sequence reads: CSATGGPYEQYF.

The V gene is TRBV7-6, the J gene TRBJ2-2. The germline V gene has CDR1 SGHVS and CDR2 FNYEAQ. The CDR3 spans 14 residues. The chain's CDR3 is CASSLAENTGELFF. The whole variable domain, filled in from reference TRBV7-6 and TRBJ2-2, reads GAGVSQSPRYKVTKRGQDVALRCDPISGHVSLYWYRQALGQGPEFLTYFNYEAQQDKSGLPNDRFSAERPEGSISTLTIQRTEQRDSAMYRCASSLAENTGELFFGEGSRLTVL.

The gene calls are TRBV6-4 and TRBJ2-3; TCRdb selects TRBD2, and the lack of DNA leaves this call unchecked. The CDR3 is 15 residues long. CDR1 is MRHNA, CDR2 SNTAGT, per germline. The CDR3 loop reads CASSASSTGADTQYF.

The rearrangement joins TRBV24-1 to TRBJ2-3; the D call from TCRdb, TRBD1, cannot be confirmed without DNA. CDR3 length: 14 amino acids. The V gene's germline CDR1 is KGHDR and CDR2 SFDVKD. The CDR3 loop reads CATRAASPDDTQYF.

The rearrangement uses TRBV24-1 and TRBJ2-2; the D call of TRBD1 rests on TCRdb alone, since no DNA is present to check it. CDR1 KGHDR and CDR2 SFDVKD come from the germline V gene. The CDR3 has 17 residues. CDR3 sequence reads: CATSDPGTGSHTGELFF.

The chain has TRBV7-6 and TRBJ2-7; as DNA is missing, the TRBD1 call by TCRdb cannot be tested. The CDR3 covers 15 residues. In germline, CDR1 is SGHVS, CDR2 FNYEAQ. CDR3 region: CASSSGQGVTYEQYF.

The chain links TRBV9 to TRBJ2-1; the TCRdb D gene call, TRBD2, has no DNA to confirm it. CDR1 is SGDLS and CDR2 is YYNGEE in the germline V gene. There are 17 residues in the CDR3. This chain's CDR3 is CASSVRTSGGAMDEQFF.

The chain uses TRBV14 and TRBJ1-2; TCRdb reports TRBD1, a call that lacks DNA to check it against. Looked up from germline, CDR1 is SGHDN and CDR2 is FVKESK. The CDR3 has 11 residues. The CDR3 spells CASSDRELQTF.